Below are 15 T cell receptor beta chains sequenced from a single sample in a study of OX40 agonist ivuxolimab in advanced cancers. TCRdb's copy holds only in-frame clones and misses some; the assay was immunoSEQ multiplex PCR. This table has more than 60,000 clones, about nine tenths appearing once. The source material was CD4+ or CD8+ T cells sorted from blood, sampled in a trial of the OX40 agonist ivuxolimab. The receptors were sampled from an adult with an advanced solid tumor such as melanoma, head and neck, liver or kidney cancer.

The CDR3 reads CASSLHVDTEAFF. As DNA, the CDR3 is TGTGCCAGCAGCCTACATGTGGACACTGAAGCTTTCTTT. The chain couples TRBV9 to TRBJ1-1; unclear D gene. This CDR3 spans 13 amino acids. The V gene's germline CDR1 is SGDLS and CDR2 YYNGEE. V was trimmed by 4 bases and J by 3 bases, leaving 10 bases between them.

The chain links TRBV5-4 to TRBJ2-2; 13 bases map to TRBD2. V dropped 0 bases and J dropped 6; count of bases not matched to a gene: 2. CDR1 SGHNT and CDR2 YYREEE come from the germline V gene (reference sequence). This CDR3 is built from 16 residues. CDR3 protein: CASSLAGTSGAGELFF. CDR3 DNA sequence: TGTGCCAGCAGCTTGGCTGGGACTAGCGGGGCCGGGGAGCTGTTTTTT.

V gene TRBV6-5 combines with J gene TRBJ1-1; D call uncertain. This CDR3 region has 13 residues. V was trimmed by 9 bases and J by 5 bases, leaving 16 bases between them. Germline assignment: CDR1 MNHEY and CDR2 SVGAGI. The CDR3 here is CASLEIWGTEAFF. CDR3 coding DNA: TGTGCCAGTCTTGAGATTTGGGGAACTGAAGCTTTCTTT.

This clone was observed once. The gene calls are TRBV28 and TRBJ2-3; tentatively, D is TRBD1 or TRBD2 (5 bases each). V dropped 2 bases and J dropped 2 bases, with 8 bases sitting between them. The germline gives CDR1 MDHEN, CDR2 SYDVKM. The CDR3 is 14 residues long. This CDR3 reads CASSLVGTTDTQYF. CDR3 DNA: TGTGCCAGCAGTTTAGTAGGGACCACAGATACGCAGTATTTT. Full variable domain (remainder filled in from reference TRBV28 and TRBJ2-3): DVKVTQSSRYLVKRTGEKVFLECVQDMDHENMFWYRQDPGLGLRLIYFSYDVKMKEKGDIPEGYSVSREKKERFSLILESASTNQTSMYLCASSLVGTTDTQYFGPGTRLTVL.

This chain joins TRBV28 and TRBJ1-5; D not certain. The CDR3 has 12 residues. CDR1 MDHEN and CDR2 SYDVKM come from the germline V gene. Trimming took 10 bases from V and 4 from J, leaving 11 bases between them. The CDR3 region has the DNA TGTGCCACCAATACAGTGAATCAGCCCCAGCATTTT. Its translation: CATNTVNQPQHF.

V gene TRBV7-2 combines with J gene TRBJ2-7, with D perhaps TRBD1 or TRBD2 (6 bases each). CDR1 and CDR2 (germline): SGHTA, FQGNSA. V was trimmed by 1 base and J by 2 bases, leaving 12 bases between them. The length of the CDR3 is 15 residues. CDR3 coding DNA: TGTGCCAGCAGCTTAGAGTCGGGGGCCCCCTACGAGCAGTACTTC. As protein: CASSLESGAPYEQYF.

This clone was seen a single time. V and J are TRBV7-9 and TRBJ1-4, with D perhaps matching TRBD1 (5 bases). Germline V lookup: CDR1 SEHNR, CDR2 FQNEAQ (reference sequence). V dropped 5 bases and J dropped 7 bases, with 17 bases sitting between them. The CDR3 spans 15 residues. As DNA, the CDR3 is TGTGCCAGCAGCCTAGGGGAAAGTCCGAGTGAAAAACTGTTTTTT. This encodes CASSLGESPSEKLFF.

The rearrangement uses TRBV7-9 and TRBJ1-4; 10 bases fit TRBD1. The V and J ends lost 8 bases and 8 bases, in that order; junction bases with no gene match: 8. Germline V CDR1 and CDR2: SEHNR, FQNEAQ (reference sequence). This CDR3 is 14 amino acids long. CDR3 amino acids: CASSSLGQGEKLFF. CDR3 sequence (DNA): TGTGCCAGCTCCTCCTTGGGACAGGGGGAAAAACTGTTTTTT.

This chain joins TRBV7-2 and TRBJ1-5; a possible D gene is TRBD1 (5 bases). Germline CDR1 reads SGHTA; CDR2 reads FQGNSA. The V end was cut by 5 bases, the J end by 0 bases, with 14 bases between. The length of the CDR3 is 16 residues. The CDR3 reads CASSRGTEYSNQPQHF. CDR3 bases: TGTGCCAGCAGCCGCGGGACCGAGTATAGCAATCAGCCCCAGCATTTT.

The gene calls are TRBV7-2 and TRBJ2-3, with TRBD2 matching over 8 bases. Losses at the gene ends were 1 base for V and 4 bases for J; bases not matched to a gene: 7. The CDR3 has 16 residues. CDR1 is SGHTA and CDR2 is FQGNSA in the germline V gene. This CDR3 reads CASSLVTAGAPDTQYF. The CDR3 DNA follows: TGTGCCAGCAGCTTAGTAACAGCGGGGGCCCCAGATACGCAGTATTTT.

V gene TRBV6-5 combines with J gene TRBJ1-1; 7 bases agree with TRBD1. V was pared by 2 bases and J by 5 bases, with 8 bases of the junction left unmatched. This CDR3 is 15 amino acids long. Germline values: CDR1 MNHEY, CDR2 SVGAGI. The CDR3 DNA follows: TGTGCCAGCAGTTACCAGTCTGGGACAGCAACTGAAGCTTTCTTT. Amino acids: CASSYQSGTATEAFF.

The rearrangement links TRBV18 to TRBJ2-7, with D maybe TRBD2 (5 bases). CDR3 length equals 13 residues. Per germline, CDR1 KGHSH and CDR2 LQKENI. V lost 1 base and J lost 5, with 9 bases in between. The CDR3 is CASSPLGDHEQYF. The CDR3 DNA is TGTGCCAGCTCACCACTCGGGGATCACGAGCAGTACTTC.

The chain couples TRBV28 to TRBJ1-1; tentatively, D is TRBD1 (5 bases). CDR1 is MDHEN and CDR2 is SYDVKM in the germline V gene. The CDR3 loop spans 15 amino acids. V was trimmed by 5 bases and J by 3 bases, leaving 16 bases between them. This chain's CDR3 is CASSPSWRGDTEAFF. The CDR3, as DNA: TGTGCCAGCAGTCCCAGTTGGAGGGGCGACACTGAAGCTTTCTTT. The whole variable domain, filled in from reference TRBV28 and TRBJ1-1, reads DVKVTQSSRYLVKRTGEKVFLECVQDMDHENMFWYRQDPGLGLRLIYFSYDVKMKEKGDIPEGYSVSREKKERFSLILESASTNQTSMYLCASSPSWRGDTEAFFGQGTRLTVV.

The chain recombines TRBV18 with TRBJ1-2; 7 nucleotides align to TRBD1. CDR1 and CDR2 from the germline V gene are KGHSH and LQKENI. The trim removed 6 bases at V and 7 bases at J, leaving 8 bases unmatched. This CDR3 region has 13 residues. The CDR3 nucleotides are TGTGCCAGCTCGCGGACAGGTGATGGTGGCTACACCTTC. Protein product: CASSRTGDGGYTF.

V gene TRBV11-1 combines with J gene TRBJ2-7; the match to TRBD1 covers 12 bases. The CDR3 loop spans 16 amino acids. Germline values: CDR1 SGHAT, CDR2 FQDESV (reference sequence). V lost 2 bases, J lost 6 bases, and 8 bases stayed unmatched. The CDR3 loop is CASSLTTGQGAGEQYF. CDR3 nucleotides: TGTGCCAGCAGCTTAACTACGGGACAGGGGGCCGGCGAGCAGTACTTC.